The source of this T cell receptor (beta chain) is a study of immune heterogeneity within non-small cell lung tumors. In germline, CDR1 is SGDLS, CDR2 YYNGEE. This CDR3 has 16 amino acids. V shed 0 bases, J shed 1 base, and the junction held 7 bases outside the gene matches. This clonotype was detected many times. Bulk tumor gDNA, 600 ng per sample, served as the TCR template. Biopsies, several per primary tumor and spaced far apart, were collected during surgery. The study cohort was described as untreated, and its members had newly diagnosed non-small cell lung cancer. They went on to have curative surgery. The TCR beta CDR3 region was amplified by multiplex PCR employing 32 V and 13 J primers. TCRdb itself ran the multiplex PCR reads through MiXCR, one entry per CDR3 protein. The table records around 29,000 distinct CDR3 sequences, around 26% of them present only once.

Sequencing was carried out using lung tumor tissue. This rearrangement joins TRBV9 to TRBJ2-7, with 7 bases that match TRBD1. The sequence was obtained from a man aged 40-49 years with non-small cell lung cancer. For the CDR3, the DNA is TGTGCCAGCAGCGTAGGGCCCGGGACAGTTTCCTACGAGCAGTACTTC. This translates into CASSVGPGTVSYEQYF. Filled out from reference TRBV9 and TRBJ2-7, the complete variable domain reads DSGVTQTPKHLITATGQRVTLRCSPRSGDLSVYWYQQSLDQGLQFLIQYYNGEERAKGNILERFSAQQFPDLHSELNLSSLELGDSALYFCASSVGPGTVSYEQYFGPGTRLTVT.